The rows below give T cell receptor beta chains drawn from one sample of a study of tumor-infiltrating lymphocytes in primary liver carcinoma. TCRdb itself ran the multiplex PCR reads through MiXCR, one entry per CDR3 protein. Altogether fewer than 350,000 distinct CDR3 sequences are present, about 60% being singletons, with the ten largest covering approximately 9%. Sequenced: peripheral blood. The source of these receptors is a middle-aged man with primary liver carcinoma and hepatitis B virus infection. CDR3s include the opening cysteine and the closing phenylalanine or tryptophan. A D gene is named only where the DNA matches it firmly. Only part of the rows carry a size: once, few, many, or a class if the clone is expanded.

j_call: TRBJ2-3; d_call: -; v_call: TRBV30; clone_size: few; cdr3_nt: TGTGCCTGGAGTGTACGGGCGGTAACTAGCACAGATACGCAGTATTTT; cdr3_aa: CAWSVRAVTSTDTQYF
j_call: TRBJ2-5; d_call: TRBD1; v_call: TRBV29-1; clone_size: few; cdr3_nt: TGCAGCGTGTGGGGGACAGGGGAGACCCAGTACTTC; cdr3_aa: CSVWGTGETQYF
j_call: TRBJ2-7; d_call: -; v_call: TRBV10-3; clone_size: -; cdr3_nt: TGTGCCATCAGTGCCCCGGGCCTGAGCTCCTACGATCAGTACTTC; cdr3_aa: CAISAPGLSSYDQYF
j_call: TRBJ2-2; d_call: -; v_call: TRBV11-2; clone_size: once; cdr3_nt: -; cdr3_aa: CASSLVGVGSIEHRGAVF
j_call: TRBJ2-2; d_call: -; v_call: TRBV6-2/TRBV6-3; clone_size: many; cdr3_nt: TGTGCCAGCAGTTCAGCACACACCGGGGAGCTGTTTTTT; cdr3_aa: CASSSAHTGELFF
j_call: TRBJ2-3; d_call: TRBD2; v_call: TRBV11-2; clone_size: -; cdr3_nt: TGTGCCAGCAGCCTACTTAGCGGGAGAGTCCCTGATACGCAGTATTTT; cdr3_aa: CASSLLSGRVPDTQYF
j_call: TRBJ2-3; d_call: -; v_call: TRBV5-6; clone_size: -; cdr3_nt: TGTGCCAGCAGGTTAGGAGCCACAGATACGCAGTATTTT; cdr3_aa: CASRLGATDTQYF
j_call: TRBJ2-5; d_call: -; v_call: TRBV29-1; clone_size: many; cdr3_nt: TGCAGCGTTGAAGATATGTATGGCAGGGGTTACCAAGAGACCCAGTACTTC; cdr3_aa: CSVEDMYGRGYQETQYF
j_call: TRBJ1-1; d_call: -; v_call: TRBV28; clone_size: few; cdr3_nt: -; cdr3_aa: CASSSSATQGSGLYTEAFF
j_call: TRBJ2-2; d_call: -; v_call: TRBV11-1; clone_size: -; cdr3_nt: TGTGCCAGCAGCCAAGGGTTCGGGGAGCCGTTTTTT; cdr3_aa: CASSQGFGEPFF
j_call: TRBJ2-7; d_call: -; v_call: TRBV6-5; clone_size: -; cdr3_nt: TGTGCCAGTAGTCAAAACGGACAATCCTACGAGCAGTACTTC; cdr3_aa: CASSQNGQSYEQYF
j_call: TRBJ1-2; d_call: -; v_call: TRBV7-9; clone_size: once; cdr3_nt: TGTGCCAGCAGCTTATCCGTCGAGGGCTACACCTTC; cdr3_aa: CASSLSVEGYTF
j_call: TRBJ2-1; d_call: -; v_call: TRBV6-1; clone_size: many; cdr3_nt: TGTGCCAGCAGTGACACTCCCCAGCAGTTCTTC; cdr3_aa: CASSDTPQQFF
j_call: TRBJ2-5; d_call: -; v_call: TRBV28; clone_size: few; cdr3_nt: TGTGCCAGCAGGCCGGCTTCGGCAGTCCTGGGAGAGACCCAGTACTTC; cdr3_aa: CASRPASAVLGETQYF
j_call: TRBJ2-1; d_call: -; v_call: TRBV11-2; clone_size: -; cdr3_nt: TGTGCCAGCAGCCTAGAATTACGGGAGAGGTTGTTCTACAATGAGCAGTTCTTC; cdr3_aa: CASSLELRERLFYNEQFF
j_call: TRBJ2-5; d_call: -; v_call: TRBV4-2; clone_size: many; cdr3_nt: TGTGCCAGCAGCCAAGCCCTGGGACGCGGACAGGAGACCCAGTACTTC; cdr3_aa: CASSQALGRGQETQYF
j_call: TRBJ2-6; d_call: TRBD1; v_call: TRBV4-1; clone_size: -; cdr3_nt: TGCGCCAGCAGCCGATTGACAGGGGGGCCTGAGGCCAACGTCCTGACTTTC; cdr3_aa: CASSRLTGGPEANVLTF
j_call: TRBJ1-3; d_call: -; v_call: TRBV5-5; clone_size: -; cdr3_nt: TGTGCCAGCAGCTTGGAAGTGACAGCCGGAAACACCATACATTTT; cdr3_aa: CASSLEVTAGNTIHF
j_call: TRBJ2-2; d_call: -; v_call: TRBV7-9; clone_size: -; cdr3_nt: TGTGCCAGCAGCTTAGCGCTTGGAGCCACCGGGGAGCTGTTTTTT; cdr3_aa: CASSLALGATGELFF
j_call: TRBJ1-3; d_call: -; v_call: TRBV6-6; clone_size: once; cdr3_nt: TGTGCCAGCAGTCAAAACGAAGCTGGAAGCATCATATATTTT; cdr3_aa: CASSQNEAGSIIYF
j_call: TRBJ2-1; d_call: -; v_call: TRBV6-6; clone_size: -; cdr3_nt: TGTGCCAGCAGACCCCGGGAGTTGATTATGGCTGAGCAGTTCTTC; cdr3_aa: CASRPRELIMAEQFF
j_call: TRBJ2-3; d_call: TRBD2; v_call: TRBV28; clone_size: many; cdr3_nt: TGTGCCAGCAGTTTAGGTGGGGCTAGCGGGAGGATAGATACGCAGTATTTT; cdr3_aa: CASSLGGASGRIDTQYF